The subject of this entry is one T cell receptor beta chain. Its cognate antigen is unknown. Other DNA sequences in this specimen translate into the identical CDR3. The data originate from a study of OX40 agonist ivuxolimab in advanced cancers. Overall study context: Patients received the agonistic anti-OX40 (CD134) antibody ivuxolimab. Study conclusions and caveats: Clones of CD4+ and CD8+ blood T cells grew by week 6 at doses of 0.1 to 3.0 mg/kg. On average, CD8+ T cells had more expanded clones than CD4+. Not determined was the antigen specificity of the expanded peripheral T cells.

Sequencing was performed with immunoSEQ multiplex PCR; in TCRdb, only in-frame clones are kept and a portion is missing. The sample has 85,000 to 90,000 clones; approximately 90% are singletons. Sequences were derived from CD4+ or CD8+ T cells sorted from blood, sampled in a trial of the OX40 agonist ivuxolimab. The sequence was collected from an adult with an advanced solid tumor such as melanoma, head and neck, liver or kidney cancer.

DNA of the CDR3: TGTGCCAGCAGTTTGTACTACGAGCAGTACTTC. Translating gives CASSLYYEQYF. The V call is TRBV28, the J call TRBJ2-7; D not resolved. The CDR3 runs 11 residues. Germline V gives CDR1 MDHEN, CDR2 SYDVKM. V was cut by 3 bases and J by 3 bases, with 3 bases left in between.